The present entry profiles one TCR beta chain with its context. Germline-derived CDR1 and CDR2 are SGHDT and YYEEEE. Deletions cut 4 bases from V and 6 bases from J, with 17 bases between. This CDR3 comprises 14 residues. The data were obtained in a study of blood T cell repertoires in COVID-19. Study as a whole: Samples taken during acute and convalescent COVID-19 were collected in the United States, Italy and Spain. The analysed material was cDNA or gDNA that came from T cells, B-cell-depleted T cells, or PBMCs.

Authors' methods: Reference gene primer amplification gave nucleated cell count estimates. Assay used: immunoSEQ multiplex PCR; TCRdb lists only in-frame clones, some missing. V, J and clone size were drawn from that table, and D and trimming were deduced from the DNA. The table lists about 140,000 clones, about 90% of them singletons. Sample: peripheral blood. The source of this sequence is a woman in her fifties or sixties with acute or convalescent COVID-19. V gene TRBV5-6 combines with J gene TRBJ2-7; a weak D match, TRBD2 (5 bases). The chain's CDR3 is CASSHLRGPPEQYF. Here the CDR3 DNA reads TGTGCCAGCAGCCACTTGCGCGGGCCTCCCGAGCAGTACTTC.